This TCR beta chain stems from a study of blood T cell repertoires in COVID-19 (dated by TCRdb to the early 2020s). Some background on the complete study: Samples from collaborators originated in the United States, Italy and Spain and spanned both the acute and convalescent phases of COVID-19. The prospective study material was composed of cDNA or gDNA derived from T cells, B-cell-depleted T cells, or PBMCs. Deeply sampled blood TCRbeta repertoires from subjects exposed to, actively infected with, or recovered from COVID-19 were included in the dataset. A freely available public database, intended as a resource for researchers studying the immune response to SARS-CoV-2, is where the repertoires were released. Samples were obtained from the ongoing ImmuneRACE study (first 160 participants) and from 1,254 subjects provided by 6 global collaborators. The sample metadata nearly always contained a de-identified subject ID, COVID-19 status, age in years and sex. Where available, HLA class I and class II types were obtained from metadata supplied by the sample provider rather than from assay-based typing. Overall results and qualifications from the work: Clinical and demographic metadata were provided uncurated, with the amount varying by source and participant.

One collaborating source in Seattle enrolled patients while the patients were actively infected and followed the patients over time throughout the course of disease. Whole blood was collected in K2EDTA tubes by collaborating institutions according to the institutions' own protocols. For TCRbeta analysis, collaborator samples were shipped as frozen whole blood, as isolated PBMCs, or as DNA extracted from either sample type. TCRbeta CDR3 regions were amplified from genomic DNA by means of the immunoSEQ Assay, a bias-controlled multiplex PCR. Per the original workflow: The number of nucleated cells in each sample was estimated by amplification of reference gene primers within the assay. To quantify the absolute abundance of each unique TCRbeta CDR3 rearrangement, sequence reads were collapsed and filtered. For each sample, productive Simpson clonality was calculated as the square root of Simpson's diversity index across productive rearrangements. Imported from immuneACCESS, the table was reduced by TCRdb to in-frame sequences with V and J called. These copies leave out some clones; in studies compared against another copy, an unresolved V gene accounts for under half, and the cause of the remainder is not known. The D gene and trimming were derived from the DNA, and the V and J assignments and clone size from that table. This sample holds over 70,000 clones; about 92% were observed only once. The ten largest clones take up 6.5% to 8% of the sample.

Germline trimming: 3 bases from V, 4 bases from J; junction bases outside gene matches: 5. The CDR3 numbers 17 residues from cysteine through phenylalanine. The retained sequence is limited to the CDR3, 51 bases, with the frame set at the first base. The germline V gene encodes CDR1 MNHEY and CDR2 SMNVEV (reference sequence). With regard to this clone: Which antigen it targets is not known. No much larger clonotype is one base removed from it; base qualities were not supplied.

The sequence came from a man in his late teens or twenties with COVID-19, enrolled during active disease. The sequencing sample was made of peripheral blood. The sequence joins TRBV27 to TRBJ1-6, with TRBD1 matching 11 junction bases. CDR3 loop: CASSFRDRGFYNSPLHF. The nucleotide sequence is given as TGTGCCAGCAGTTTCCGGGACAGGGGGTTTTATAATTCACCCCTCCACTTT.